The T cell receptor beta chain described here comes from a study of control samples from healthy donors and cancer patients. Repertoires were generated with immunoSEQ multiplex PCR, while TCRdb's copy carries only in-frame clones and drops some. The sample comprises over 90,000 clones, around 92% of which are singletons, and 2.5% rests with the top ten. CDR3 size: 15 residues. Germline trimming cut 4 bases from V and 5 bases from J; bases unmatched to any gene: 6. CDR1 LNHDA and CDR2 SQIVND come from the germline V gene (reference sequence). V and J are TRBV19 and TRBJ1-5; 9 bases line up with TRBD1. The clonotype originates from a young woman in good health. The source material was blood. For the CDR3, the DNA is TGTGCCAGTAGTACACAGGGGGCTGTCGATCAGCCCCAGCATTTT. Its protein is CASSTQGAVDQPQHF. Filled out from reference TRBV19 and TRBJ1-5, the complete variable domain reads DGGITQSPKYLFRKEGQNVTLSCEQNLNHDAMYWYRQDPGQGLRLIYYSQIVNDFQKGDIAEGYSVSREKKESFPLTVTSAQKNPTAFYLCASSTQGAVDQPQHFGDGTRLSIL.